What follows describes a single T cell receptor beta chain. In the original workflow: Amplification of reference gene primers was used by the study to estimate nucleated cell counts. TCRdb's copy holds only in-frame clones and misses some; the assay was immunoSEQ multiplex PCR. V and J calls and clone size follow that table, whereas D and trimming were derived from the DNA. The sample consists of fewer than 250,000 clones, about 80% of them appearing once. Everyone who took part was 18 to 89 years old, and they came from roughly 25 US areas. It was within 2 weeks before study entry that exposed participants met a COVID-19 case. This record belongs to a study of blood T cell repertoires in COVID-19. Background on the study: Donors in the United States, Italy and Spain gave samples during acute or convalescent COVID-19.

Per germline, CDR1 KGHSH and CDR2 LQKENI. The CDR3 runs to 15 residues. Between the trimmed V and J ends, which lost 0 bases and 0 bases, there was a span of 7 bases. The V call is TRBV18, the J call TRBJ2-3; D is unresolved. The TCR originated in a woman in her forties who had been exposed to COVID-19. The sample taken for sequencing was PBMCs or T cells enriched from blood (not recorded which). This chain's CDR3 is CASSPPTPSTDTQYF. In DNA, the CDR3 is TGTGCCAGCTCACCACCGACTCCTAGCACAGATACGCAGTATTTT.